This passage covers 29 T cell receptor beta chains from one sample sequenced in a study of T-cell reconstitution after alpha-beta-depleted transplantation in children. Library preparation (for TCRbeta) was performed with unique molecular identifiers. TCRdb reanalysed the PCR reads using MiXCR and keeps one entry per CDR3 protein. The profile shows 200,000 to 250,000 distinct CDR3 sequences, roughly 8.3% of them singletons. Specimen: PBMCs, mostly from graft donor cells, collected 360 days after TCRalphabeta/CD19-depleted stem cell transplant. The receptors were sampled from a male patient under 10 years old who had a stem cell transplant for acute myeloid leukemia, so the T cells may come from the graft donor.

This clonotype was seen repeatedly, ten times or more. The chain recombines TRBV15 with TRBJ2-7; D is unclear. This CDR3 has 13 residues. Germline CDR1 LNHNV, CDR2 YYDKDF (reference sequence). Trimming took 0 bases from V and 4 from J, leaving 7 bases between them. CDR3 region: CATSRDPPYEQYF. The CDR3 region has the DNA TGTGCCACCAGCAGAGATCCGCCTTACGAGCAGTACTTC.

This clonotype has a count of ten or more. This chain uses TRBV6-6 with TRBJ2-7; no reliable D call. CDR3 length: 12 residues. The germline gives CDR1 MNHNY, CDR2 SVGAGI (reference sequence). Trimming left V 5 bases short and J 1 base short, with 6 bases between. As DNA, the CDR3 is TGTGCCAGCAGTCCCCCTTCCTACGAGCAGTACTTC. Translated: CASSPPSYEQYF.

This chain connects TRBV5-1 to TRBJ2-2, with D hard to call. The length of the CDR3 is 15 residues. Germline V CDR1 and CDR2: SGHRS, YFSETQ. V dropped 0 bases and J dropped 3 bases, with 9 bases sitting between them. This chain's CDR3 is CASSLARIYTGELFF. The CDR3, as DNA: TGCGCCAGCAGCTTGGCACGAATATACACCGGGGAGCTGTTTTTT.

In this sample, this clonotype turned up a few times. The V call is TRBV3-1, the J call TRBJ1-4; D gene uncertain. Trimming shortened V by 0 bases and J by 6 bases, and 11 bases separated the two germline ends. The CDR3 sequence is 15 residues long. Germline CDR1 reads LGHDT; CDR2 reads YNNKEL (reference sequence). The CDR3 region is CASSQDARRDEKLFF. CDR3 in DNA: TGTGCCAGCAGCCAAGACGCCCGACGTGATGAAAAACTGTTTTTT. Full variable domain (rest looked up from reference TRBV3-1 and TRBJ1-4): DTAVSQTPKYLVTQMGNDKSIKCEQNLGHDTMYWYKQDSKKFLKIMFSYNNKELIINETVPNRFSPKSPDKAHLNLHINSLELGDSAVYFCASSQDARRDEKLFFGSGTQLSVL.

This rearrangement joins TRBV4-3 to TRBJ2-7, with D unclear. This CDR3 spans 15 amino acids. In germline, CDR1 is LGHNA, CDR2 YSLEER. Trimming took off 2 bases at V and 3 bases at J, with 14 bases between the two ends. CDR3 coding DNA: TGCGCCAGCAGCCAAAGGTACGGACCAAACTACGAGCAGTACTTC. The encoded protein is CASSQRYGPNYEQYF.

This clonotype was detected only a few times. This chain connects TRBV7-2 to TRBJ2-7; a weak D match, TRBD1 (5 bases). CDR3 length: 14 amino acids. Germline V gene data show CDR1 as SGHTA and CDR2 as FQGNSA. V gave up 4 bases and J gave up 2 bases, with 12 bases separating them. The CDR3 region is CASSWAGRTYEQYF. DNA of the CDR3: TGTGCCAGCAGCTGGGCAGGGCGGACCTACGAGCAGTACTTC. The variable domain in full, completed from reference TRBV7-2 and TRBJ2-7, reads GAGVSQSPSNKVTEKGKDVELRCDPISGHTALYWYRQSLGQGLEFLIYFQGNSAPDKSGLPSDRFSAERTGGSVSTLTIQRTQQEDSAVYLCASSWAGRTYEQYFGPGTRLTVT.

This clonotype was picked up many times. The CDR3, as DNA: TGCAGTGCTAGAGACGGGGAGACGTACGAGCAGTACTTC. This encodes CSARDGETYEQYF. The rearrangement uses TRBV20-1 and TRBJ2-7; tentatively, D is TRBD2 (5 bases). CDR1 is DFQATT and CDR2 is SNEGSKA in the germline V gene (reference sequence). The germline V and J ends were trimmed by 0 bases and 4 bases, with 10 bases remaining between them. The CDR3 covers 13 residues.

This clonotype was found many times. The rearrangement uses TRBV20-1 and TRBJ2-6; weak D call: TRBD1 (6 bases). The CDR3 runs to 16 residues. CDR1 and CDR2 from the germline V gene are DFQATT and SNEGSKA (reference sequence). V was trimmed by 4 bases and J by 4 bases, leaving 17 bases between them. CDR3 nucleotides: TGCAGTGCTAAGGGGGTTAAGGGGACCGGGGCCAACGTCCTGACTTTC. Amino acid sequence: CSAKGVKGTGANVLTF.

In this sample, this clonotype turned up a few times. J is TRBJ2-4 and V is TRBV20-1; 10 nucleotides line up with TRBD2. Germline V gene lookup returns CDR1 DFQATT and CDR2 SNEGSKA (reference sequence). CDR3 size: 15 residues. The V and J ends lost 3 bases and 2 bases, in that order; junction bases with no gene match: 4. CDR3 nucleotide sequence: TGCAGTGCTAGGCTAGCGGGAGCAACCAAAAACATTCAGTACTTC. Translated: CSARLAGATKNIQYF.

The chain uses TRBV18 and TRBJ2-1; 7 bases line up with TRBD2. The trim removed 8 bases at V and 10 bases at J, leaving 14 bases unmatched. CDR1 KGHSH and CDR2 LQKENI come from the germline V gene. The CDR3 has 14 amino acids. Here the CDR3 reads CASRELSGLLEQFF. The DNA of the CDR3 is TGTGCCAGCCGAGAGCTTAGCGGGCTTCTGGAGCAGTTCTTC.

This clonotype has at least ten counts. The chain employs TRBV5-1 and TRBJ1-2; possible D gene TRBD1, 6 bases. V gave up 0 bases and J gave up 10 bases, with 16 bases separating them. This CDR3 is 14 amino acids long. Per germline, CDR1 SGHRS and CDR2 YFSETQ. The CDR3 DNA reads TGCGCCAGCAGCTTGGCGTTGGGACAAGGGATCTACACCTTC. It yields the protein CASSLALGQGIYTF.

This clonotype was observed a handful of times. The CDR3 spells CASMGGLMNIQYF. The CDR3 DNA reads TGTGCCAGCATGGGTGGGCTCATGAACATTCAGTACTTC. The genes are TRBV12-3 or TRBV12-4 and TRBJ2-4; D unresolved. Trimming left V 7 bases short and J 7 bases short, with 14 bases between. The length of the CDR3 is 13 residues.

This clonotype was counted once. A clone one base away is much larger, so this may be a read error. This CDR3 fails to terminate in the conserved phenylalanine or tryptophan, so it likely reflects a read error. The rearrangement uses TRBV29-1 and TRBJ1-5; 8 bases are shared with TRBD1. Germline V CDR1 and CDR2: SQVTM, ANQGSEA. The J segment lost 4 bases and the V segment lost 4 bases, leaving 3 bases of the junction unmatched. CDR3 size: 13 residues. CDR3 amino acids: CSVGTGGNQPQHS. CDR3 bases: TGCAGCGTTGGAACAGGGGGGAATCAGCCCCAGCATTCT.

This chain connects TRBV10-3 to TRBJ1-1; 10 bases map to TRBD1. Germline CDR1 and CDR2: ENHRY and SYGVKD. There are 14 residues in the CDR3. The junction had 7 bases not matched to a gene; V was cut back by 7 bases and J by 5 bases. The CDR3 reads CAITRGQGETEAFF. For the CDR3, the DNA is TGTGCCATCACCAGAGGACAGGGGGAGACTGAAGCTTTCTTT.

The genes are TRBV5-6 and TRBJ2-5, with a weak D call TRBD1 (5 bases). V shed 4 bases and J shed 1 base, with 14 bases lying between them. The CDR3 contains 15 residues. CDR1 is SGHDT, CDR2 YYEEEE, per germline. The CDR3 sequence: CASSPRQGLQETQYF. The CDR3 nucleotides read TGTGCCAGCAGCCCAAGGCAGGGTCTCCAAGAGACCCAGTACTTC.

This clonotype was observed a few times. CDR3 loop: CASSVRGADTQYF. For the CDR3, the DNA is TGTGCCAGCAGCGTCAGGGGCGCAGATACGCAGTATTTT. J is TRBJ2-3 and V is TRBV5-5; D perhaps matches TRBD1 (6 bases). CDR1 and CDR2 (germline): SGHKS, YYEKEE (reference sequence). The length of the CDR3 is 13 residues. V shed 4 bases and J shed 4 bases, with 10 bases lying between them.

The V and J genes are TRBV12-3 or TRBV12-4 and TRBJ2-7, with 13 bases identical to TRBD2. The CDR3 runs 19 residues. Trimming cost V 11 bases and J 7 bases; bases outside gene matches: 26. Here the CDR3 reads CAFSLARWSGTSGTGEQYF. The CDR3 DNA is TGTGCCTTCAGTTTAGCGCGTTGGTCCGGGACTAGCGGGACGGGGGAGCAGTACTTC.

The chain links TRBV5-1 to TRBJ2-2; 12 bases align to TRBD2. CDR1 SGHRS and CDR2 YFSETQ come from the germline V gene. The CDR3 is 17 amino acids. Trimming removed 4 bases from V and 6 bases from J; junction bases left unmatched: 10. This chain's CDR3 is CASSGHPSGGASGELFF. CDR3 sequence (DNA): TGCGCCAGCAGCGGTCACCCTAGCGGGGGGGCCTCCGGGGAGCTGTTTTTT.

The V and J genes are TRBV6-5 and TRBJ1-6, with D unclear. V was pared by 0 bases and J by 3 bases, with 0 bases between. The CDR3 has 13 residues. In germline, CDR1 is MNHEY, CDR2 SVGAGI. As DNA, the CDR3 is TGTGCCAGCAGTTACTCCTATAATTCACCCCTCCACTTT. Its translation is CASSYSYNSPLHF.

This clonotype appeared a few times. The V gene is TRBV7-3, the J gene TRBJ2-3; D remains unclear. Trimming shortened V by 6 bases and J by 0 bases, and 7 bases separated the two germline ends. From germline, CDR1 is SGHTA and CDR2 FQGTGA. CDR3 length equals 13 residues. The CDR3 protein is CASRKASTDTQYF. The CDR3 nucleotides are TGTGCCAGCAGGAAGGCGAGCACAGATACGCAGTATTTT.

This clonotype showed up just a few times. The chain links TRBV18 to TRBJ2-7; 7 bases are a match to TRBD2. The germline V gene has CDR1 KGHSH and CDR2 LQKENI. V lost 4 bases and J lost 7; bases outside the gene matches: 4. The CDR3 runs 12 residues. CDR3 sequence reads: CASSRSGIEQYF. The DNA of the CDR3 is TGTGCCAGCTCACGAAGCGGGATAGAGCAGTACTTC.

The table lists this clonotype with a few counts. V gene TRBV20-1 combines with J gene TRBJ2-1, with 8 positions matching TRBD2. Germline loops: CDR1 DFQATT, CDR2 SNEGSKA (reference sequence). CDR3 length: 14 amino acids. The V gene end was trimmed by 5 bases and the J gene end by 2 bases; junction bases not matched to a gene: 5. The CDR3 bases are TGCAGTGCTCTAGCGGGCCCTGCCTACAATGAGCAGTTCTTC. Its translation is CSALAGPAYNEQFF.

The CDR3 region has the DNA TGCAGTGCTAAGCCAGGAGAGACCCAGTACTTC. Protein sequence: CSAKPGETQYF. The chain recombines TRBV20-1 with TRBJ2-5; D remains unclear. The ends were cut back, 4 bases at V and 4 bases at J, with 7 bases in the middle. In germline, CDR1 is DFQATT, CDR2 SNEGSKA (reference sequence). The CDR3 has 11 residues.

Remarks on this clonotype: This may be a read error, as it is one base from a much larger clone. The chain joins TRBV29-1 to TRBJ2-5; D possibly corresponds to TRBD1 (6 bases). Germline loops: CDR1 SQVTM, CDR2 ANQGSEA. The CDR3 runs to 12 residues. CDR3 amino acids: CSVVGQKETQHF. For the CDR3, the DNA is TGCAGCGTTGTTGGACAGAAAGAGACCCAGCACTTC.

The chain recombines TRBV12-3 or TRBV12-4 with TRBJ2-2, with 9 bases lining up with TRBD1. The junction had 8 bases not matched to a gene; V was cut back by 2 bases and J by 7 bases. The CDR3 spans 16 residues. The CDR3 loop reads CASSLFPGQGIGELFF. The CDR3 DNA reads TGTGCCAGCAGTTTATTCCCCGGACAGGGGATCGGGGAGCTGTTTTTT.

There are a few counts of this clonotype. This chain connects TRBV12-3 or TRBV12-4 to TRBJ2-7; TRBD1 aligns across 11 bases. The CDR3 covers 12 residues. V lost 8 bases and J lost 5; bases outside the gene matches: 2. In DNA, the CDR3 is TGTGCCAGCGGACAGGGGGCGAACGAGCAGTACTTC. Encoded protein: CASGQGANEQYF.

This clonotype was observed at least ten times. The chain joins TRBV12-3 or TRBV12-4 to TRBJ1-6, with D unresolved. The CDR3 spans 14 residues. The ends were cut back, 5 bases at V and 0 bases at J, with 5 bases in the middle. The CDR3 sequence: CASSLPSYNSPLHF. For the CDR3, the DNA is TGTGCCAGCAGTCTTCCCTCCTATAATTCACCCCTCCACTTT.

V is TRBV5-6 and J is TRBJ1-1; 9 positions match TRBD1. Germline V gene sequence: CDR1 SGHDT, CDR2 YYEEEE. J lost 0 bases, V lost 0 bases, and 3 bases had no gene match. This CDR3 is 16 amino acids long. CDR3 protein: CASSLGGTGMNTEAFF. CDR3 nucleotides: TGTGCCAGCAGCTTGGGGGGGACAGGGATGAACACTGAAGCTTTCTTT. Filled out from reference TRBV5-6 and TRBJ1-1, the complete variable domain reads DAGVTQSPTHLIKTRGQQVTLRCSPKSGHDTVSWYQQALGQGPQFIFQYYEEEERQRGNFPDRFSGHQFPNYSSELNVNALLLGDSALYLCASSLGGTGMNTEAFFGQGTRLTVV.

This clonotype was seen a few times. The rearrangement joins TRBV15 to TRBJ1-1; TRBD1 is a possible D gene (5 bases). V lost 4 bases and J 5 bases, leaving 14 bases between the germline ends. The CDR3 has 14 residues. Germline V CDR1 and CDR2: LNHNV, YYDKDF (reference sequence). CDR3 DNA sequence: TGTGCCACCAGCATAAGGGACGGTCGAACTGAAGCTTTCTTT. It yields the protein CATSIRDGRTEAFF.